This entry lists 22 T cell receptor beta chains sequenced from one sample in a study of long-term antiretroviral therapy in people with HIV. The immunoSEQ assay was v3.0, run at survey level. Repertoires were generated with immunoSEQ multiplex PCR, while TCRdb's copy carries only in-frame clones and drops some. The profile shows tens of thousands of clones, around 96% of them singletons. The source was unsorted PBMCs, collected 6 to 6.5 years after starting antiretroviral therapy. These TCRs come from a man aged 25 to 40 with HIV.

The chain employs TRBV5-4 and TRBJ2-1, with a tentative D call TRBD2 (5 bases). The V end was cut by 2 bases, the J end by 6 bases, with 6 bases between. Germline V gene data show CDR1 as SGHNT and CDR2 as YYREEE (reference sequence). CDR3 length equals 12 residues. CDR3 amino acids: CASSFGSNEQFF. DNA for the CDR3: TGTGCCAGCAGCTTTGGGAGCAATGAGCAGTTCTTC.

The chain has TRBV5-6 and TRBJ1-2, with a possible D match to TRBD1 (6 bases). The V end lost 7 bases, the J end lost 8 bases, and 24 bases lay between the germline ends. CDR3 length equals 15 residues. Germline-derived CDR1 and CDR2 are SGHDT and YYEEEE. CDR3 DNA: TGTGCCAGCTTAGGACAGAGAGGGATCTTGGAAGGCTACACCTTC. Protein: CASLGQRGILEGYTF.

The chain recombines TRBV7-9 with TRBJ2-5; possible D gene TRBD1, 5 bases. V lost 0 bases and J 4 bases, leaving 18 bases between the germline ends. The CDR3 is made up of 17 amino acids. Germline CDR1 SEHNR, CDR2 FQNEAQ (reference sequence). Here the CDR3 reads CASSLAVGQGLGETQYF. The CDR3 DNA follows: TGTGCCAGCAGCTTAGCGGTGGGCCAGGGCTTAGGAGAGACCCAGTACTTC.

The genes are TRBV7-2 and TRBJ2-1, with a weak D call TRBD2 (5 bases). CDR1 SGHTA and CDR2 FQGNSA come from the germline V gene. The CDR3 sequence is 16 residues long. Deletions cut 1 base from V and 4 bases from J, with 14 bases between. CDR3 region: CASSLGPTGIYNEQFF. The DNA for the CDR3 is TGTGCCAGCAGCTTAGGGCCGACGGGAATATACAATGAGCAGTTCTTC.

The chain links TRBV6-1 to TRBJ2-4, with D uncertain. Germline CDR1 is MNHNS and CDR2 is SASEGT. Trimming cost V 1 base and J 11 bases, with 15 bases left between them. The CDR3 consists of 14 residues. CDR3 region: CASSEGVWAAFQYF. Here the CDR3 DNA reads TGTGCCAGCAGTGAAGGAGTTTGGGCAGCCTTTCAGTACTTC.

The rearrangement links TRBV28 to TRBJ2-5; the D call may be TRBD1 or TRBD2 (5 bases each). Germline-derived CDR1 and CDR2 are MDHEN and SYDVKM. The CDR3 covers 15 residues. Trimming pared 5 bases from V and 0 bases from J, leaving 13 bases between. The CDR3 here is CASSEAGTDQETQYF. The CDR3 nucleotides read TGTGCCAGCAGTGAAGCCGGGACGGACCAAGAGACCCAGTACTTC.

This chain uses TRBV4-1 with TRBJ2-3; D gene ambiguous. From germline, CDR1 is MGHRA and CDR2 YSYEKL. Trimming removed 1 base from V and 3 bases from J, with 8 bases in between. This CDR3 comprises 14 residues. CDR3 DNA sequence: TGCGCCAGCAGCCAAGGGGGTGCGACAGATACGCAGTATTTT. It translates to CASSQGGATDTQYF.

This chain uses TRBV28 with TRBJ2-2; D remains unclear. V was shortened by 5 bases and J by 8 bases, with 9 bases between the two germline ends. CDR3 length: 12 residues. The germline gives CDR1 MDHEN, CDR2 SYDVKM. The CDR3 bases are TGTGCCAGCAGTCGCTTGGAGGGGGAGCTGTTTTTT. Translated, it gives CASSRLEGELFF. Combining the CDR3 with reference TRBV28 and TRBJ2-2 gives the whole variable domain DVKVTQSSRYLVKRTGEKVFLECVQDMDHENMFWYRQDPGLGLRLIYFSYDVKMKEKGDIPEGYSVSREKKERFSLILESASTNQTSMYLCASSRLEGELFFGEGSRLTVL.

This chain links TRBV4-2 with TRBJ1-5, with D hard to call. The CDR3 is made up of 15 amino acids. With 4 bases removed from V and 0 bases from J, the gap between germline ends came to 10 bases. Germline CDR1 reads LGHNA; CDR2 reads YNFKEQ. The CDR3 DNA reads TGTGCCAGCAGCCTGAGGTGGGATAGCAATCAGCCCCAGCATTTT. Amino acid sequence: CASSLRWDSNQPQHF.

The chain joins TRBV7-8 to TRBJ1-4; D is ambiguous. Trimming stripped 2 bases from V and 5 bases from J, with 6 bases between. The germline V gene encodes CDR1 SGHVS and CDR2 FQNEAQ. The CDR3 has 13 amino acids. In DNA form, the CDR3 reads TGTGCCAGCAGCTTAACACCAAATGAAAAACTGTTTTTT. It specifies CASSLTPNEKLFF.

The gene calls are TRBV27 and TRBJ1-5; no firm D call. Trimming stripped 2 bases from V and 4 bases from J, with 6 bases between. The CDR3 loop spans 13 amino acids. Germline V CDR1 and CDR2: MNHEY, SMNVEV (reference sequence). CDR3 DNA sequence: TGTGCCAGCAGTTTAGGGGTGAATCAGCCCCAGCATTTT. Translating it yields CASSLGVNQPQHF.

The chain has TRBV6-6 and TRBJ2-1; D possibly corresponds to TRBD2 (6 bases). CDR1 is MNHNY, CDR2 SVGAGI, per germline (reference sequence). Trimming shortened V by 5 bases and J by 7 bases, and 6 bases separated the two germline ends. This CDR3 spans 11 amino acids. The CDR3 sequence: CASSSGNEQFF. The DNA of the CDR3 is TGTGCCAGCAGTAGCGGGAATGAGCAGTTCTTC.

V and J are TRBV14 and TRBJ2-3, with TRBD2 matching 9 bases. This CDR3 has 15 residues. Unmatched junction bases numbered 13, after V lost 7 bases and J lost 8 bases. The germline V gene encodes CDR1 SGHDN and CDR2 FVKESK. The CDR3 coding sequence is TGTGCCAGCATACATAGCGGGGGCCCCATAGGTACGCAGTATTTT. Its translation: CASIHSGGPIGTQYF.

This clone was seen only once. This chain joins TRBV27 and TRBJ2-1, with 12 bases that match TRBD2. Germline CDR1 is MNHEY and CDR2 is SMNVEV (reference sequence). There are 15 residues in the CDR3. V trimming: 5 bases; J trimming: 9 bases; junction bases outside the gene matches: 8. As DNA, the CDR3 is TGTGCCAGCAGTCTAGGACTAGCGGGAAGGGGTGAGCAGTTCTTC. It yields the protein CASSLGLAGRGEQFF.

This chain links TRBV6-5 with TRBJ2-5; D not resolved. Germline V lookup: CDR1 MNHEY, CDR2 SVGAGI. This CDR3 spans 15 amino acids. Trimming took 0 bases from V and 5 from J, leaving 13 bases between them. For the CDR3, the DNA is TGTGCCAGCAGTTACTCACCGGCCCTAGGGGAGACCCAGTACTTC. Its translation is CASSYSPALGETQYF.

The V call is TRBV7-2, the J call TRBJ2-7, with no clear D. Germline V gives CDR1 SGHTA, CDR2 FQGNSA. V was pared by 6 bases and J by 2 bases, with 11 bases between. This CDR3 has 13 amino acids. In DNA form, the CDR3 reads TGTGCCAGCAGTATAACTCGGACCTACGAGCAGTACTTC. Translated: CASSITRTYEQYF.

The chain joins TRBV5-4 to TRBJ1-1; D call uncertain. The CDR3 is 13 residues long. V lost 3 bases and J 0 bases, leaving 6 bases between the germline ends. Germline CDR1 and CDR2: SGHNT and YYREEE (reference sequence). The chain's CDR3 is CASSSTLNTEAFF. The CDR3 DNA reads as TGTGCCAGCAGCTCCACATTGAACACTGAAGCTTTCTTT.

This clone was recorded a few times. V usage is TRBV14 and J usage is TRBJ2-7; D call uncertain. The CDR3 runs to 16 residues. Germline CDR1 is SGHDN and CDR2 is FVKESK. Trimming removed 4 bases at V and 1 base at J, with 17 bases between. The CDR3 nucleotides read TGTGCCAGCAGCCTTACAGTGGCCAGCATTTCCTACGAGCAGTACTTC. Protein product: CASSLTVASISYEQYF.

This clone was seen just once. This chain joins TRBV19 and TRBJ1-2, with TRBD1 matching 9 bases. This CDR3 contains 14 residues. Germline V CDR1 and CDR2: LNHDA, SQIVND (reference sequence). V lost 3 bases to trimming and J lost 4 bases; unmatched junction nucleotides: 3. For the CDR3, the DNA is TGTGCCAGTAGTATGGGGACAGGGTCCTATGGCTACACCTTC. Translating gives CASSMGTGSYGYTF.

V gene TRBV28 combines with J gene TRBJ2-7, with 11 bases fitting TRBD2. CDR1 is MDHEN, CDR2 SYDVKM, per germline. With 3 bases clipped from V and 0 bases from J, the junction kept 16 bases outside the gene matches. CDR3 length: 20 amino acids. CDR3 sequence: CASSLFTGGLAGGLSYEQYF. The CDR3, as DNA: TGTGCCAGCAGTTTGTTTACAGGGGGCCTAGCGGGAGGACTCTCCTACGAGCAGTACTTC. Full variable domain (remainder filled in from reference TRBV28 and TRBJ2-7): DVKVTQSSRYLVKRTGEKVFLECVQDMDHENMFWYRQDPGLGLRLIYFSYDVKMKEKGDIPEGYSVSREKKERFSLILESASTNQTSMYLCASSLFTGGLAGGLSYEQYFGPGTRLTVT.

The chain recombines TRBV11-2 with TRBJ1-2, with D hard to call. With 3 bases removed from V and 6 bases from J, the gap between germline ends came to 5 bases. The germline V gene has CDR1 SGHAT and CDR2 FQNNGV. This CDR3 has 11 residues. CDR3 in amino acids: CASSFRNGYTF. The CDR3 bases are TGTGCCAGCAGCTTCCGTAATGGCTACACCTTC.

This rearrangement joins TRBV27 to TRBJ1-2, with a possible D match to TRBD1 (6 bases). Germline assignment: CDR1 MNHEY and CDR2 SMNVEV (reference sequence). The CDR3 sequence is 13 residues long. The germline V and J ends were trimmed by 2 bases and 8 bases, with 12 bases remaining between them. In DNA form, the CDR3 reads TGTGCCAGCAGTTTAGTGGGGGCGGAGGGCTACACCTTC. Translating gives CASSLVGAEGYTF.